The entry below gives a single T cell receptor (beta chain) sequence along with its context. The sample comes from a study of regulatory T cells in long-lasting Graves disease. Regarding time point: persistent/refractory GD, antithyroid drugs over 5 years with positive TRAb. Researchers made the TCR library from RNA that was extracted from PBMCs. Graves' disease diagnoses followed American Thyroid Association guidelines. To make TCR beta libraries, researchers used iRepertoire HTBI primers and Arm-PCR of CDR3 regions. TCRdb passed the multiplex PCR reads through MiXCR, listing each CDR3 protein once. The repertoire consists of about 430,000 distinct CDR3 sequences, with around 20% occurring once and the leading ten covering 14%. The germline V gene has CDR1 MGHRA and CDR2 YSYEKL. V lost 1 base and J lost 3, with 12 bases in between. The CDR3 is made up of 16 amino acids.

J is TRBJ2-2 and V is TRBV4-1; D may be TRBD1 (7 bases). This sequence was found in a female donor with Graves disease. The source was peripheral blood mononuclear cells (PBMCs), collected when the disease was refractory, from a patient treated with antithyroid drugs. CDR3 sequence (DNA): TGCGCCAGCAGCCAAGCACAGGGGAGGTACACCGGGGAGCTGTTTTTT. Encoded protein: CASSQAQGRYTGELFF.